This TCR beta chain was sequenced for a study of cytomegalovirus exposure and HLA in healthy donors. Study-wide points: One later analysis, an examination of the 100 to 150 validation repertoires, found that first-cohort TCR clusters tended to co-occur in them. Specificity for CMV antigens was confirmed in vitro for a few of the CMV-associated chains.

As concerns this clone: Its antigen is not identified.

TCRdb keeps only in-frame clones here, not all; method: immunoSEQ multiplex PCR. Seen here are around 150,000 clones, 84% observed once, and the top ten hold roughly a tenth. Trimming removed 5 bases from V and 1 base from J; junction bases left unmatched: 7. Per the germline V gene, CDR1 is SEHNR and CDR2 is FQNEAQ (reference sequence). The length of the CDR3 is 15 residues. V usage is TRBV7-9 and J usage is TRBJ2-7; 8 nucleotides agree with TRBD2. The sequence derives from a man aged 30-40 years in good health and CMV-seropositive. The sample comprised PBMCs. The CDR3: CASSPTSGRSYEQYF. Written as DNA, the CDR3 is TGTGCCAGCAGCCCCACTAGCGGAAGATCCTACGAGCAGTACTTC.